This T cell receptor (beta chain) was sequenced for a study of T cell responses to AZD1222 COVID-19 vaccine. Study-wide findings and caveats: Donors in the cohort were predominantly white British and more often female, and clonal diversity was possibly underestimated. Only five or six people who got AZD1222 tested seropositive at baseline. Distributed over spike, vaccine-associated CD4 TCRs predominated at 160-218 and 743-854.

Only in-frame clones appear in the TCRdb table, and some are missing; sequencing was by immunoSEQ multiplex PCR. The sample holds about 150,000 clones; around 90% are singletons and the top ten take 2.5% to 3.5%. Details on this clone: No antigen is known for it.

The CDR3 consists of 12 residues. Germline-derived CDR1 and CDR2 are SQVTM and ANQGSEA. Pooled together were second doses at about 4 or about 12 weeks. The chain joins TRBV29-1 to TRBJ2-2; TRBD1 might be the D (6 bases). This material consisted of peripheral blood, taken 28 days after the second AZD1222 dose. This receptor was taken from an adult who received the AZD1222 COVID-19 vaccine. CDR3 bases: TGCACCGGCAGGGGGAACACCGGGGAGCTGTTTTTT. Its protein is CTGRGNTGELFF.